Listed below are T cell receptor beta chains from one sample, sequenced in a study of tissue T cells after allogeneic stem cell transplantation. Profiling relied on immunoSEQ multiplex PCR, and the TCRdb table lists in-frame clones only, not all of them. The repertoire holds around 6,800 clones, over 70% seen once, with 14% in the top ten. Sequenced material: skin, taken at autopsy. Receptors were obtained from a male patient of 60 years or more with steroid-refractory graft-versus-host disease after an allogeneic stem cell transplant. Part of the T cell pool may stem from the graft donor. The conserved cysteine and the conserved F or W are not part of the CDR3 here.

TRBV6-5	TRBJ1-1	ASSYRDRGLEAF
TRBV13	TRBJ2-2	ASSPGLAVNTGELF
TRBV27	TRBJ1-6	ASSEVGRPLH
TRBV2	TRBJ1-6	ASSASGNSPLH
TRBV24-1	TRBJ2-3	ATSGDRALTDTQY
TRBV5-1	TRBJ2-1	ASSERTGSNEQF
TRBV4-1	TRBJ2-7	ASSRGDGYYEQY
TRBV4-2	TRBJ2-1	ASSQRAGGYEQF
TRBV28	TRBJ1-5	ASSSRWGGRSNQPQH
TRBV10-3	TRBJ1-2	AISTGEGYT
TRBV29-1	TRBJ2-7	SVSLTGSGEQY
TRBV4-1	TRBJ1-3	ASSQGQTGNTIY
TRBV30	TRBJ2-5	AWSSPRGANQETQY
TRBV5-4	TRBJ1-2	ASSFQDRGGGYT
TRBV16	TRBJ2-7	ASSQSLGAYEQY
TRBV9	TRBJ2-2	ASSENTGELF
TRBV28	TRBJ2-5	ASSFRRGPETQY
TRBV7-9	TRBJ2-5	ASSSNERGPRETQY
TRBV2	TRBJ2-7	ASTELGRGQGEQY
TRBV7-9	TRBJ2-7	ASSLEVEQY
TRBV7-9	TRBJ1-5	ASSSATGSNQPQH
TRBV28	TRBJ1-2	ASSYRQDPPYYGYT
TRBV5-1	TRBJ2-7	ASSFRDSGDEQY
TRBV29-1	TRBJ1-1	SVLPEGNTEAF
TRBV28	TRBJ2-7	ASSLFYSQGLEQY
TRBV29-1	TRBJ2-5	SVDTEKETQY
TRBV28	TRBJ2-7	ASSLDRVDEQY
TRBV7-8	TRBJ1-1	ASSPWKTGNTEAF
TRBV12-3/TRBV12-4	TRBJ1-5	ASRKTGGPPQH
TRBV7-8	TRBJ1-6	ASSLAARSSYNSPLH
TRBV28	TRBJ2-7	ASSFGGRAYEQY
TRBV7-9	TRBJ1-1	ASSPTGLNTEAF
TRBV5-1	TRBJ1-3	ASSSGDMSGNTIY
TRBV28	TRBJ1-5	ASSPSVGLGSSNQPQH
TRBV6-4	TRBJ2-2	ASSDDNLRNTGELF
TRBV5-1	TRBJ2-1	ASIPTSGKYNEQF
TRBV6-4	TRBJ2-1	ASSDSERGQGYNEQF
TRBV4-2	TRBJ1-6	ASSQDLGNNSPLH
TRBV18	TRBJ1-6	ASSPSGGISPLH
TRBV19	TRBJ2-4	ASSISEGMGIQY
TRBV10-1	TRBJ2-1	ASSEASGDNEQF
TRBV9	TRBJ1-2	ASSVGGGTYGYT
TRBV1	TRBJ1-2	TSSQTVAERRLWGYT
TRBV4-1	TRBJ1-1	ASSPYGQARNTEAF
TRBV9	TRBJ2-1	ASSVAGSYNEQF
TRBV27	TRBJ2-7	ASSWGLGSTYEQY
TRBV3-1/TRBV3-2	TRBJ2-7	ASNEMGRWEQY
TRBV2	TRBJ2-1	ATKSGQGYNEQF
TRBV7-9	TRBJ1-1	ASSSGDRGVTEAF
TRBV28	TRBJ1-2	ASSFAVLGGYT
TRBV19	TRBJ2-2	ASSPARKGTVNTGELF
TRBV24-1	TRBJ1-3	ATSDGRGDGGSGNTIY
TRBV11-2	TRBJ1-2	ASSPYGSKGSRYGYT
TRBV10-3	TRBJ1-1	AISESYRVLNTEAF
TRBV10-3	TRBJ1-5	AISEVRMAASNQPQH
TRBV3-1/TRBV3-2	TRBJ2-3	ASSQGMSGTDTQY
TRBV28	TRBJ1-4	ASSQGSTNEKLF
TRBV5-4	TRBJ1-1	ASSAGRTAEAF
TRBV3-1/TRBV3-2	TRBJ2-3	ASSLTSGGSDTQY